Given below is one TCR beta chain in context. Its antigen is undetermined. These data are taken from a study of shared clonotypes between healthy human individuals. Study observations and caveats: Deeper or shallower sequencing was expected to change how clonotypes are shared among donors. Represented diversity, genetic and exposure-history alike, was limited by few donors.

Assay used: immunoSEQ multiplex PCR; TCRdb lists only in-frame clones, some missing. Of 400,000 to 600,000 clones in the sample, about 80% were seen once. All donors were healthy HIV-negative adults lacking recent acute infections or vaccinations. Germline lookup yields CDR1 SGHRS and CDR2 YFSETQ. The CDR3 consists of 16 residues. With V trimmed by 0 bases and J by 5 bases, 6 bases remained unmatched. This chain links TRBV5-1 with TRBJ2-5; 11 positions agree with TRBD2. This receptor was obtained from a woman in her thirties or forties in good health. Some clones in this sample may be carry-over from other donors' samples. The specimen sequenced was PBMCs. CDR3 coding DNA: TGCGCCAGCAGCTTGGGACTAGCGGGAAGTTATGAGACCCAGTACTTC. Encoded protein: CASSLGLAGSYETQYF.